This TCR beta chain was sequenced for a study of shared clonotypes between healthy human individuals. Study-level findings and limits: Collection of samples was limited to blood; tissue repertoires likely differ. Against clonotypes common to all four donors, non-shared ones had lower generation probabilities. Among the subsets, naive ones generally showed larger estimated richness than memory ones.

Some clones are missing from TCRdb's copy, which holds only in-frame ones; the method was immunoSEQ multiplex PCR. The sample has roughly 1 million clones, 75% to 80% seen once. This clone came up a few times. As yet, its antigen is unknown. This sequence was found in a man aged 18 to 35 in good health. Some clones in this sample may be carry-over from other donors' samples. Sequenced sample: memory CD4+ T cells from PBMCs. Subset specified: CD45RA-negative fraction.

The chain's CDR3 is CASSRDVNEQFF. The CDR3 coding sequence is TGCGCCAGCAGCCGCGACGTGAATGAGCAGTTCTTC. The chain links TRBV4-1 to TRBJ2-1; D gene ambiguous. The CDR3 is 12 residues long. V was pared by 4 bases and J by 7 bases, with 8 bases between. Germline lookup yields CDR1 MGHRA and CDR2 YSYEKL.